This T cell receptor beta chain was observed in a study of T cell repertoires in cytomegalovirus infection (dated by TCRdb to the late 2010s). For the study in its entirety: Alongside well-studied HLA-B-restricted epitopes, the peptide stimulations were aimed at recently identified HLA-C-restricted CMV epitopes, whose presentation resists viral immunomodulation. Donor HLA type was relevant to the analysis, because carriage of CMV infection together with the matching HLA type was indicated by public TCR beta signatures. Study-level results and caveats: The ex vivo response was dominated by HLA-C-restricted CMV-specific TCR beta clonotypes, and the single most frequent clonotype in two of eight donors was supplied by these HLA-C-restricted clonotypes. In both this cohort and an independent approximately 400-donor cohort, the cumulative frequency of public TCR beta family members distinguished carriers of CMV infection plus the relevant HLA type.

This clonotype was observed a few times. It has no known antigen specificity. Within one base of it there is no much larger clone, and no base qualities were kept. Sequenced using an Illumina HiSeq 1500. The raw public data were reprocessed by TCRdb itself: fastp quality trimming at Q25, MiXCR clonotype calling, in-frame beta chains only. Here each entry gathers all rows of one CDR3 protein and keeps the most common genes and DNA. This sample holds fewer than 1,000,000 distinct CDR3 sequences; around 29% were observed only once. The top ten constitute more than 12% of the sample. CDR1 MNHEY and CDR2 SMNVEV were looked up in the germline V gene (reference sequence). From its cysteine to its phenylalanine, the CDR3 spans 16 amino acids. Only the CDR3 part of the read is kept: 48 bases, read in frame from the first base. V is trimmed back by 3 bases and J by 2 bases, and the junction contains 8 bases that no gene match accounts for.

The sample's treatment or condition, from its label and the paper: in vitro stimulation with specific CMV peptide epitopes to enrich CMV-specific T cells. The receptor was isolated from a human donor in good health (CMV status not recorded). Some clones in this sample may be carry-over from other donors' samples. Specimen: cultured CD8+ T cells from PBMCs, collected from culture after CMV antigen stimulation. The chain uses TRBV27 and TRBJ2-3, and 7 bases in between align with TRBD2. The sequenced DNA is TGTGCCAGCAGTTTGTCAGGCGGGGGATTCACAGATACGCAGTATTTT. It encodes CASSLSGGGFTDTQYF.